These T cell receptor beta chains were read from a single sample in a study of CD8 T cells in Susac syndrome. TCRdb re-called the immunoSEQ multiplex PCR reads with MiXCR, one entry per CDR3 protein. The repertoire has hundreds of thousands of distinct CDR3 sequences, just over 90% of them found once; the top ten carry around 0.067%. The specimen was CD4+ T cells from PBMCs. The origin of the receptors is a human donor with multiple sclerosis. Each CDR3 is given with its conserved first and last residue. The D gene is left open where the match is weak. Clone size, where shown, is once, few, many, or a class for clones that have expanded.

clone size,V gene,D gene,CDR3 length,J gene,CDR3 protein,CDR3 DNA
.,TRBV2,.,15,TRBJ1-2,CASSVLTSGIYGYTF,TGTGCCAGCAGTGTTCTAACTTCGGGGATTTATGGCTACACCTTC
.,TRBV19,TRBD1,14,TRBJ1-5,CASSTQGVDQPQHF,TGTGCCAGTAGTACGCAGGGGGTCGATCAGCCCCAGCATTTT
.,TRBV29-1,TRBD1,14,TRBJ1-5,CSVRDRGRNQPQHF,TGCAGCGTGCGGGACAGGGGGCGCAATCAGCCCCAGCATTTT
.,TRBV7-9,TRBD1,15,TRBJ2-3,CASSLAQGGTDTQYF,TGTGCCAGCAGCTTAGCTCAGGGGGGCACAGATACGCAGTATTTT
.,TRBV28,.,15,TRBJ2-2,CASSLPGINTGELFF,TGTGCCAGCAGTTTACCAGGGATTAACACCGGGGAGCTGTTTTTT
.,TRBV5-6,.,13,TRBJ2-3,CASSLGPLDTQYF,TGTGCCAGCAGCTTAGGACCCCTAGATACGCAGTATTTT
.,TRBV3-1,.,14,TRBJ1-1,CASSQDFRAAGAFF,TGTGCCAGCAGCCAAGATTTTCGGGCTGCTGGCGCTTTCTTT
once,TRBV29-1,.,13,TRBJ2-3,CSVVIGGIYTQYF,TGCAGCGTTGTAATCGGGGGAATTTATACGCAGTATTTT
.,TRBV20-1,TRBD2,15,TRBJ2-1,CSAKPGGGTYNEQFF,TGCAGTGCCAAACCGGGAGGAGGGACCTACAATGAGCAGTTCTTC
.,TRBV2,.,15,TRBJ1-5,CASRSGSASNQPQHF,TGTGCCAGCAGATCGGGGTCGGCCAGCAATCAGCCCCAGCATTTT
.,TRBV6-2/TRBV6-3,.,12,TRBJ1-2,CASSPDSHGYTF,TGTGCCAGCAGTCCGGACAGCCATGGCTACACCTTC
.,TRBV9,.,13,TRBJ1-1,CASSVGQDTEAFF,TGTGCCAGCAGCGTAGGCCAAGACACTGAAGCTTTCTTT
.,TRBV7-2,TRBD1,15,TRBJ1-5,CASSSRQGVSQPQHF,TGTGCCAGCAGCTCCCGACAGGGGGTAAGTCAGCCCCAGCATTTT
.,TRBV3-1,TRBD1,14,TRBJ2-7,CASSPRTGTYEQYF,TGTGCCAGCAGCCCTCGGACAGGGACCTACGAGCAGTACTTC
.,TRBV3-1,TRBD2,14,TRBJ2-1,CASSVGLAANEQFF,TGTGCCAGCAGCGTAGGACTAGCGGCCAATGAGCAGTTCTTC
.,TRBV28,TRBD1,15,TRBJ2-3,CASRGQGIRTDTQYF,TGTGCCAGCAGGGGACAGGGAATTAGGACAGATACGCAGTATTTT
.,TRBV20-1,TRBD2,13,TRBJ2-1,CSAGEGTKNEQFF,TGCAGTGCAGGGGAGGGGACTAAAAATGAGCAGTTCTTC
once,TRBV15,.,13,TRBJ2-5,CATSRGQQETQYF,TGTGCCACCAGCAGAGGGCAGCAAGAGACCCAGTACTTC
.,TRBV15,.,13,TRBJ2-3,CATSPRVRDTQYF,TGTGCCACCAGCCCCCGCGTTAGAGATACGCAGTATTTT
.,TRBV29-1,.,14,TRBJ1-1,CSAGWSGFGTEAFF,TGCAGCGCTGGTTGGTCGGGTTTTGGCACTGAAGCTTTCTTT
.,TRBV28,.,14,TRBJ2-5,CASSRDSDQETQYF,TGTGCCAGCAGCCGTGACAGTGACCAAGAGACCCAGTACTTC
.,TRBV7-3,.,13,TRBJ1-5,CASSPRFGQPQHF,TGTGCCAGCAGTCCCAGATTTGGTCAGCCCCAGCATTTT
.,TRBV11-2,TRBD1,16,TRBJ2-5,CASSLMGTGRRETQYF,TGTGCCAGCAGCTTAATGGGGACAGGGAGGAGAGAGACCCAGTACTTC
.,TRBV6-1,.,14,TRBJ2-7,CASRHSNRDREQYF,TGTGCCAGCAGACATTCAAACAGGGATCGTGAGCAGTACTTC
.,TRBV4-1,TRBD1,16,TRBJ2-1,CASSQLRTGGYNEQFF,TGCGCCAGCAGCCAATTGAGGACAGGGGGGTACAATGAGCAGTTCTTC
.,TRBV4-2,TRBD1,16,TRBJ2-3,CASSPLQDRGTDTQYF,TGTGCCAGCAGCCCACTTCAGGACAGGGGAACAGATACGCAGTATTTT
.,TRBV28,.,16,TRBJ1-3,CATIQTAPVRGNTIYF,TGTGCCACCATTCAGACGGCTCCGGTCAGGGGAAACACCATATATTTT
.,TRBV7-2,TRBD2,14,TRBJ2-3,CASSTSGATDTQYF,TGTGCCAGCAGCACTAGCGGGGCTACAGATACGCAGTATTTT